These 17 T cell receptor beta chains share one sample of origin, sequenced in a study of T cell changes during pregnancy in multiple sclerosis. Data came from immunoSEQ multiplex PCR; TCRdb stores just in-frame clones and leaves some out. Here the sample spans about 41,000 clones, 80% to 90% being singletons. The source material was peripheral blood, sampled in the first trimester of pregnancy. Receptors originate from a female donor in good health, enrolled as a control in a pregnancy study.

As regards this clone: Germline is not matched at one junction end, which may reflect a read error. The chain employs TRBV7-7 and TRBJ2-2; 10 nucleotides line up with TRBD2. The CDR3 is made up of 18 amino acids. Germline assignment: CDR1 SSHAT and CDR2 FNYEAQ (reference sequence). The CDR3 DNA reads TGTGCTAGCACCCCGGCCCCGCAGCGGGAGGGTGGCACCGGGGAGCTGTTTTTT. Translated: CASTPAPQREGGTGELFF.

The gene calls are TRBV30 and TRBJ2-1, with 11 bases identical to TRBD2. This CDR3 spans 16 amino acids. V gave up 3 bases and J gave up 7 bases; unmatched junction bases: 11. Germline V lookup: CDR1 GTSNPN, CDR2 SVGIG (reference sequence). CDR3 protein: CAWSPGTSGRRNEQFF. The CDR3 nucleotides read TGTGCCTGGAGCCCCGGAACTAGCGGGAGAAGGAATGAGCAGTTCTTC.

The chain is built from TRBV7-6 and TRBJ2-1; TRBD1 matches 7 bases. This CDR3 is 13 amino acids long. CDR1 and CDR2 (germline): SGHVS, FNYEAQ. J was trimmed by 9 bases and V by 2 bases; bases with no gene match: 4. In DNA, the CDR3 is TGTGCCAGCAGCTTATACAGGGGTACTGAGCAGTTCTTC. The encoded protein is CASSLYRGTEQFF. The whole variable domain, remainder taken from reference TRBV7-6 and TRBJ2-1, is GAGVSQSPRYKVTKRGQDVALRCDPISGHVSLYWYRQALGQGPEFLTYFNYEAQQDKSGLPNDRFSAERPEGSISTLTIQRTEQRDSAMYRCASSLYRGTEQFFGPGTRLTVL.

The rearrangement links TRBV6-6 to TRBJ2-5, with TRBD1 matching over 7 bases. This CDR3 region has 16 residues. Germline-derived CDR1 and CDR2 are MNHNY and SVGAGI (reference sequence). V shed 0 bases, J shed 4 bases, and the junction held 8 bases outside the gene matches. DNA for the CDR3: TGTGCCAGCAGTTACTCGAGTAACAGGGGTAGAGAGACCCAGTACTTC. This sequence encodes CASSYSSNRGRETQYF.

The CDR3 DNA reads as TGTGCCAGCAGGAACAACCAAGAGACCCAGTACTTC. It yields the protein CASRNNQETQYF. The chain uses TRBV6-5 and TRBJ2-5; D call uncertain. The V gene lost 6 bases and the J gene lost 0 bases, with 5 bases spanning the gap. The CDR3 loop spans 12 amino acids. Germline V gene lookup returns CDR1 MNHEY and CDR2 SVGAGI.

The chain joins TRBV7-8 to TRBJ1-1, with D tentatively TRBD1 (5 bases). The ends were cut back, 5 bases at V and 1 base at J, with 14 bases in the middle. The CDR3 contains 15 residues. CDR1 SGHVS and CDR2 FQNEAQ come from the germline V gene. The CDR3 DNA reads as TGTGCCAGCAGCGCCCGGCAGGGAAGGAACACTGAAGCTTTCTTT. Translated: CASSARQGRNTEAFF.

The DNA for the CDR3 is TGTGCCTGGAGTGTAAGCCTAGCCGTCAATGAGCAGTTCTTC. It yields the protein CAWSVSLAVNEQFF. The V gene is TRBV30, the J gene TRBJ2-1; a weak D match, TRBD2 (5 bases). In germline, CDR1 is GTSNPN, CDR2 SVGIG (reference sequence). The CDR3 is 14 amino acids. V lost 0 bases and J 6 bases, leaving 12 bases between the germline ends.

CDR3: CASSSGQTGLNSPLHF. In DNA form, the CDR3 reads TGTGCCAGCAGCTCTGGGCAGACAGGCCTTAATTCACCCCTCCACTTT. The gene calls are TRBV5-4 and TRBJ1-6; D is possibly TRBD1 (6 bases). V was clipped by 3 bases and J by 6 bases, with 16 bases between them. The length of the CDR3 is 16 residues. Per the germline V gene, CDR1 is SGHNT and CDR2 is YYREEE (reference sequence).

This chain joins TRBV7-8 and TRBJ1-3, with 7 bases aligning to TRBD1. This CDR3 has 15 amino acids. The V gene's germline CDR1 is SGHVS and CDR2 FQNEAQ. V lost 5 bases to trimming and J lost 8 bases; unmatched junction nucleotides: 12. This chain's CDR3 is CASSRRRGRGDTIYF. CDR3 bases: TGTGCCAGCAGCCGTAGGAGGGGGCGGGGTGACACCATATATTTT.

The chain uses TRBV4-3 and TRBJ2-3; 10 bases fit TRBD2. The V gene's germline CDR1 is LGHNA and CDR2 YSLEER. The ends lost 4 bases at V and 0 bases at J; junction bases unmatched: 10. The CDR3 length is 18 residues. CDR3 bases: TGCGCCAGCAGCCGGGGACCTAGCGGGGGATCTAGCACAGATACGCAGTATTTT. Amino acids: CASSRGPSGGSSTDTQYF.

The rearrangement links TRBV9 to TRBJ1-2; 8 bases map to TRBD1. Germline-derived CDR1 and CDR2 are SGDLS and YYNGEE. Unmatched junction bases numbered 16, after V lost 0 bases and J lost 0 bases. This CDR3 contains 20 residues. CDR3 residues: CASSVARGAQGDRANYGYTF. In nucleotides, the CDR3 is TGTGCCAGCAGCGTAGCCCGAGGGGCACAGGGGGATAGAGCTAACTATGGCTACACCTTC. The full variable domain, its missing parts supplied by reference TRBV9 and TRBJ1-2, is DSGVTQTPKHLITATGQRVTLRCSPRSGDLSVYWYQQSLDQGLQFLIQYYNGEERAKGNILERFSAQQFPDLHSELNLSSLELGDSALYFCASSVARGAQGDRANYGYTFGSGTRLTVV.

The rearrangement links TRBV20-1 to TRBJ2-5; a weak D match, TRBD2 (6 bases). The length of the CDR3 is 11 residues. Germline lookup yields CDR1 DFQATT and CDR2 SNEGSKA (reference sequence). With 7 bases removed from V and 4 bases from J, the gap between germline ends came to 10 bases. DNA of the CDR3: TGCAGTGGGCGGGGTCGAGAGACCCAGTACTTC. Translated: CSGRGRETQYF.

This CDR3 reads CASSSTSGGYYEQYF. As DNA, the CDR3 is TGTGCCAGCAGCTCAACTAGCGGGGGTTACTACGAGCAGTACTTC. The rearrangement joins TRBV11-2 to TRBJ2-7, with 11 bases lining up with TRBD2. CDR1 is SGHAT and CDR2 is FQNNGV in the germline V gene. The CDR3 is 15 amino acids. The trim removed 4 bases at V and 3 bases at J, leaving 5 bases unmatched.

This clone occurred once. The chain is built from TRBV30 and TRBJ2-7, with 11 bases fitting TRBD2. Germline V CDR1 and CDR2: GTSNPN, SVGIG (reference sequence). CDR3 size: 14 residues. The V and J ends lost 2 bases and 6 bases, in that order; junction bases with no gene match: 6. DNA for the CDR3: TGTGCCTGGAGTCCCCCGGGACTAGCGGTCGAGCAGTACTTC. It yields the protein CAWSPPGLAVEQYF.

The rearrangement uses TRBV4-3 and TRBJ2-4, with 7 bases that match TRBD2. J lost 0 bases, V lost 1 base, and 6 bases had no gene match. Germline V lookup: CDR1 LGHNA, CDR2 YSLEER. There are 17 residues in the CDR3. CDR3 in DNA: TGCGCCAGCAGCCAAGTGGGAGGGACCAAAGCCAAAAACATTCAGTACTTC. It encodes CASSQVGGTKAKNIQYF.

J is TRBJ1-1 and V is TRBV5-6; possibly TRBD1 for D (5 bases). Germline loops: CDR1 SGHDT, CDR2 YYEEEE. Trimming took off 4 bases at V and 5 bases at J, with 18 bases between the two ends. The CDR3 extends over 15 amino acids. The DNA for the CDR3 is TGTGCCAGCAGCCTGTTGACCGGGGGGGGTACTGAAGCTTTCTTT. This gives the protein CASSLLTGGGTEAFF.

This clone was seen once. The V call is TRBV5-8, the J call TRBJ2-1; D gene unclear. V was trimmed by 5 bases and J by 4 bases, leaving 19 bases between them. Per the germline V gene, CDR1 is SGHTS and CDR2 is YDEGEE. The CDR3 covers 16 residues. The CDR3 is CASSYLGPAKYNEQFF. DNA for the CDR3: TGTGCCAGCAGTTACCTAGGCCCCGCAAAATACAATGAGCAGTTCTTC.